This T cell receptor (beta chain) was recorded in a study of chemoradiotherapy in HPV16-positive cancers. This table comes from immunoSEQ multiplex PCR, and its TCRdb copy is limited to in-frame clones, with some not included. The sample lists around 14,000 clones; approximately 91% were seen once. Samples were taken several times over chemoradiotherapy. The sample was blood, taken from a patient who underwent chemoradiotherapy. The TCR was taken from a human donor with HPV-associated anogenital cancer.

CDR3 in amino acids: CASSYGGGTLQFF. The DNA of the CDR3 is TGTGCCAGCAGTTACGGCGGGGGCACCCTACAGTTCTTC. The V gene is TRBV6-5, the J gene TRBJ2-1; D is perhaps TRBD2 (7 bases). Trimming stripped 2 bases from V and 13 bases from J, with 15 bases between. The CDR3 consists of 13 residues. Germline-derived CDR1 and CDR2 are MNHEY and SVGAGI.